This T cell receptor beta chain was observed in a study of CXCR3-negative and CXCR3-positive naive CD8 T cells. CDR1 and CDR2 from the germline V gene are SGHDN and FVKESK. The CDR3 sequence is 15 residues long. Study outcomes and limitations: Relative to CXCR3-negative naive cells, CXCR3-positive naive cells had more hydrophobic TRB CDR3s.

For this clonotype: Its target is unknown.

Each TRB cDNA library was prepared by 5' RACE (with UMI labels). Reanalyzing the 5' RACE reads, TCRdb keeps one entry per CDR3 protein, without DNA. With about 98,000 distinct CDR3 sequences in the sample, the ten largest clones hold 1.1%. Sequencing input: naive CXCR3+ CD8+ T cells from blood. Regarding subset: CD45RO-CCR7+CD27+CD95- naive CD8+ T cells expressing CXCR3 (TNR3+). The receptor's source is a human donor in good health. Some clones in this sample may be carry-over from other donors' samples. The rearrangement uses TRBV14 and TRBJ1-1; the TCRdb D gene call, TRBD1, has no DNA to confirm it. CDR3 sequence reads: CASSQEGTPNTEAFF.